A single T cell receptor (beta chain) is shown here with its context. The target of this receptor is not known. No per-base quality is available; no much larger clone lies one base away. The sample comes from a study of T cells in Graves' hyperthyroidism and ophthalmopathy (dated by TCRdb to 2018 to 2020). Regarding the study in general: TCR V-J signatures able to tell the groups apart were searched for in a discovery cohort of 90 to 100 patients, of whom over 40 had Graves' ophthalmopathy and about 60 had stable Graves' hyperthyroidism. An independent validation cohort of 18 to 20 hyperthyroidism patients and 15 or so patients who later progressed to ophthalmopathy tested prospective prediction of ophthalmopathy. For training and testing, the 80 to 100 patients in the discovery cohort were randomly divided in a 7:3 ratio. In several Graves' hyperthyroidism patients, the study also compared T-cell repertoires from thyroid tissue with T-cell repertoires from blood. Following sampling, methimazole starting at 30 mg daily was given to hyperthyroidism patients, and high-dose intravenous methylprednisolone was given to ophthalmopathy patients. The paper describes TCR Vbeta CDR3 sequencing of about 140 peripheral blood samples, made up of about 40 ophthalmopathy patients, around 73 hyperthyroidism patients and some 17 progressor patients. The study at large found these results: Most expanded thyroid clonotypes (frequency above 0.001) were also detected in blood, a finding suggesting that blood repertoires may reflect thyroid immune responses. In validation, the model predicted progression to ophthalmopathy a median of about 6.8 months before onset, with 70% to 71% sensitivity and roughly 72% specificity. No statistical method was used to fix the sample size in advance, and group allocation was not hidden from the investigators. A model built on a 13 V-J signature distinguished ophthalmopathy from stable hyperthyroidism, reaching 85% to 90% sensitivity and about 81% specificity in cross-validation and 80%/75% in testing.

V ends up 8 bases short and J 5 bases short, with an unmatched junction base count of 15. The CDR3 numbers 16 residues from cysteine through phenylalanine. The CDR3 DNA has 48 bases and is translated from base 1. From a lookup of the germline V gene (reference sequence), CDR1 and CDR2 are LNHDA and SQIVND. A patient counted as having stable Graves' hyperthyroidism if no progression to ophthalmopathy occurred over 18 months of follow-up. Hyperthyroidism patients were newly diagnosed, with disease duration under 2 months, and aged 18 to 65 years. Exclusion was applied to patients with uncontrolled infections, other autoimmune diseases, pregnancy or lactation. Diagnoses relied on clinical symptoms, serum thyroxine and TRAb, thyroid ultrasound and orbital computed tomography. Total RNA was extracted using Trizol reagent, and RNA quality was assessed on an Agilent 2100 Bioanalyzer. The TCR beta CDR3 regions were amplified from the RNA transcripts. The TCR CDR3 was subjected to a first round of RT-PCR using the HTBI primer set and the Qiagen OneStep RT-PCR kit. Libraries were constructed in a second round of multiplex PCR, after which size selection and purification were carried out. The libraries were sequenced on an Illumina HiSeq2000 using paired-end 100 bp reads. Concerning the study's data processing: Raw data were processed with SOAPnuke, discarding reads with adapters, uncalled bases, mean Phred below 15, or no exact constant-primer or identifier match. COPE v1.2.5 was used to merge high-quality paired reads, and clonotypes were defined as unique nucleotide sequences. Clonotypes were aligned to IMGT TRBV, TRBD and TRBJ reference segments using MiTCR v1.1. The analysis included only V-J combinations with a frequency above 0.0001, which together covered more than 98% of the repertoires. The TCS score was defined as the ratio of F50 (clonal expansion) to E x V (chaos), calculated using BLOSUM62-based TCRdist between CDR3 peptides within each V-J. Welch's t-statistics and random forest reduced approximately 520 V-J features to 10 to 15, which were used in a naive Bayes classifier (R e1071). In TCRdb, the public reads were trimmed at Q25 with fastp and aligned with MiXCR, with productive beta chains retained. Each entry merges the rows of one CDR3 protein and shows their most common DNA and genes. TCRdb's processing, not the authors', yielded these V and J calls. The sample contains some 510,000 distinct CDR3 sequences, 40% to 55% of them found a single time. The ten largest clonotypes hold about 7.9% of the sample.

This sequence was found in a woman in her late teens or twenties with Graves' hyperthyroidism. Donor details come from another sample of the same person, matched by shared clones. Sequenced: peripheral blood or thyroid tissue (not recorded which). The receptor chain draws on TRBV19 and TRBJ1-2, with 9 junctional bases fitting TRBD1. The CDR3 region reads CASGTPNRGRLYGYTF. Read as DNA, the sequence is TGTGCCAGTGGAACCCCGAACAGGGGGCGTCTTTATGGCTACACCTTC.